This T cell receptor (beta chain) was recorded in a study of T-cell reconstitution after alpha-beta-depleted transplantation in children. Ten or more counts support this clonotype. The antigen remains unidentified. Library preparation (for TCRbeta) was performed with unique molecular identifiers. TCRdb re-called the PCR reads with MiXCR, one entry per CDR3 protein. The sample carries some 200,000 distinct CDR3 sequences, approximately 8.4% recorded once. Overall study findings and caveats: Several hundred expanded graft clones reportedly were the source of alpha-beta T cells about two months after transplant.

Trimming took off 3 bases at V and 10 bases at J, with 13 bases between the two ends. From germline, CDR1 is LGHDT and CDR2 YNNKEL (reference sequence). The CDR3 loop spans 14 amino acids. The sequence came from a male patient aged 2 to 9 who had a stem cell transplant for acute myeloid leukemia, so the T cells may come from the graft donor. Sequences were derived from PBMCs, mostly from graft donor cells, sampled 360 days after TCRalphabeta/CD19-depleted stem cell transplant. The V call is TRBV3-1, the J call TRBJ1-6; possible D gene TRBD1, 5 bases. CDR3 nucleotide sequence: TGTGCCAGCAGCCAGGAGGCAGGGTACTCACCCCTCCACTTT. This translates into CASSQEAGYSPLHF.